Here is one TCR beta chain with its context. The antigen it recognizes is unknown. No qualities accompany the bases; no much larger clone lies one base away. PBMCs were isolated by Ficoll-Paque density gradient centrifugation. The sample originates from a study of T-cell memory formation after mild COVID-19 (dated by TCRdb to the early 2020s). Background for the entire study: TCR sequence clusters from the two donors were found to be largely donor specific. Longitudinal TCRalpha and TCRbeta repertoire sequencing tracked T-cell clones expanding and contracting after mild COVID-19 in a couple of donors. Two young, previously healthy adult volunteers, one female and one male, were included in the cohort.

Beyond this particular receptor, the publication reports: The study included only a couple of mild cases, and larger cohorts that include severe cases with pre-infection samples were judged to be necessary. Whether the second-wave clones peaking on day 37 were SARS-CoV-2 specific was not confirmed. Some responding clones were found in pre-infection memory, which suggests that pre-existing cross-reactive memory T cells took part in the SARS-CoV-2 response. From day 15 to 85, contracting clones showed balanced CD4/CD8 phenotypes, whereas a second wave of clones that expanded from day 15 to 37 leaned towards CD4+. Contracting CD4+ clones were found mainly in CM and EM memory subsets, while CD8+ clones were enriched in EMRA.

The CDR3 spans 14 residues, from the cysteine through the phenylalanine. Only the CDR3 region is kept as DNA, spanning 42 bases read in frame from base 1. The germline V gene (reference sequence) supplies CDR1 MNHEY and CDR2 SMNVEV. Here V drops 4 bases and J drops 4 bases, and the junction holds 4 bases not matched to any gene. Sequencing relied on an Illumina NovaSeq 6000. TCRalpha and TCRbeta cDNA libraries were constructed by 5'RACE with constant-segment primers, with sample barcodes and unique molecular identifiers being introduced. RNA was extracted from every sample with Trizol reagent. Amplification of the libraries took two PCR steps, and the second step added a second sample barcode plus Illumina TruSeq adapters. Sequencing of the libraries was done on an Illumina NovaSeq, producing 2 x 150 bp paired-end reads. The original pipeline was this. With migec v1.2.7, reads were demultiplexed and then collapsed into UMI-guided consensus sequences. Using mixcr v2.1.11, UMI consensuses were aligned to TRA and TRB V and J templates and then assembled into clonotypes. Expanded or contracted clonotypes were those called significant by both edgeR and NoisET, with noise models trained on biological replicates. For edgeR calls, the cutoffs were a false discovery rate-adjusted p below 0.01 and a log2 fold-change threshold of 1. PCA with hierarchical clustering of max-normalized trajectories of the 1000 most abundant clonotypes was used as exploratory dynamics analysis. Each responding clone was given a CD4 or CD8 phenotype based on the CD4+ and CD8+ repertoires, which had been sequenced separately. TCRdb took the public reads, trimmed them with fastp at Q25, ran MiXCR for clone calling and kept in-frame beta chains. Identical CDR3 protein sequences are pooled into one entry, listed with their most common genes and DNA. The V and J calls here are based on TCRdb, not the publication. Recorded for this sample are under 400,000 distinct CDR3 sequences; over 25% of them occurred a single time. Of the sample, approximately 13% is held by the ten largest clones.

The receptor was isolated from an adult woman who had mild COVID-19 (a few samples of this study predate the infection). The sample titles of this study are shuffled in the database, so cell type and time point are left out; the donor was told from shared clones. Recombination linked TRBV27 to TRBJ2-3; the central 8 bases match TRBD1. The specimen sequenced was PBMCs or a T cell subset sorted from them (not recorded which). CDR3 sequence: CASSWTGPADTQYF. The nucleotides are TGTGCCAGCAGTTGGACAGGGCCGGCAGATACGCAGTATTTT.